Listed below are T cell receptor beta chains from one sample, sequenced in a study of a mutant IDH1 vaccine in newly diagnosed glioma. The antigens of these receptors remain unknown. Sequencing used immunoSEQ multiplex PCR; TCRdb keeps in-frame clones, though not all of them. The data show over 45,000 clones, with about 86% seen just once and more than 3% held by the top ten. The sequenced sample was PBMCs, obtained from a glioma patient whose treatment included an IDH1 peptide vaccine. All receptors come from a man younger than 45 with glioma. Each CDR3 is given with its conserved first and last residue. Fields, in order: J gene, clone size, D gene, V gene, CDR3 protein, CDR3 DNA. D genes are given only for firm matches. Size is stated for part of the rows, as once, few or many counts, or as a class when the clone is expanded.

TRBJ1-2	NA	NA	TRBV28	CASSFGGVNGYTF	TGTGCCAGCAGTTTCGGGGGCGTTAATGGCTACACCTTC
TRBJ1-3	NA	NA	TRBV9	CASSVMGGSSGNTIYF	TGTGCCAGCAGCGTAATGGGAGGGAGCTCTGGAAACACCATATATTTT
TRBJ2-1	NA	TRBD2	TRBV29-1	CSSRTSGGFNEQFF	TGCAGCTCCAGGACTAGCGGGGGGTTCAATGAGCAGTTCTTC
TRBJ1-5	few	TRBD1	TRBV19	CASRGQANQPQHF	TGTGCCAGTAGGGGACAGGCCAATCAGCCCCAGCATTTT
TRBJ2-1	NA	TRBD1	TRBV5-6	CASRQGAGVANHNNEQFF	TGTGCCAGCCGACAGGGCGCAGGGGTGGCCAACCACAACAATGAGCAGTTCTTC
TRBJ2-3	NA	NA	TRBV19	CASSAILVSDTQYF	TGTGCCAGTAGTGCGATACTAGTTTCAGATACGCAGTATTTT
TRBJ2-2	NA	NA	TRBV18	CASSPRLGTNTGELFF	TGTGCCAGCTCACCAAGACTAGGTACGAACACCGGGGAGCTGTTTTTT
TRBJ2-7	NA	NA	TRBV2	CASSEPISYEQYF	TGTGCCAGCAGTGAACCTATATCCTACGAGCAGTACTTC
TRBJ1-3	NA	NA	TRBV7-9	CASSSQGRLTGNTIYF	TGTGCCAGCAGCTCGCAGGGACGCCTCACTGGAAACACCATATATTTT
TRBJ1-2	NA	NA	TRBV28	CASSFGGAGNYGYTF	TGTGCCAGCAGTTTCGGGGGGGCAGGAAACTATGGCTACACCTTC
TRBJ1-2	few	TRBD1	TRBV2	CASSWTGIGGYTF	TGTGCCAGCAGTTGGACAGGGATAGGCGGCTACACCTTC
TRBJ1-6	NA	NA	TRBV27	CASSSTGPSSPLHF	TGTGCCAGCAGTTCCACAGGGCCCAGCTCACCCCTCCACTTT
TRBJ2-5	NA	TRBD2	TRBV5-6	CASSLIAGGRETQYF	TGTGCCAGCAGCTTGATAGCGGGGGGCCGGGAGACCCAGTACTTC
TRBJ2-5	NA	TRBD1	TRBV7-9	CASSLAGQGAQTQYF	TGTGCCAGCAGCTTAGCGGGGCAGGGGGCGCAGACCCAGTACTTC
TRBJ1-2	NA	NA	TRBV9	CASSARGGNYGYTF	TGTGCCAGCAGCGCCCGGGGGGGGAACTATGGCTACACCTTC
TRBJ1-5	NA	TRBD1	TRBV15	CATSRGQGGYQPQHF	TGTGCCACCAGCAGAGGACAGGGCGGCTATCAGCCCCAGCATTTT
TRBJ1-5	NA	NA	TRBV18	CASSPKGVGGNQPQHF	TGTGCCAGCTCACCAAAGGGGGTAGGGGGCAATCAGCCCCAGCATTTT
TRBJ2-2	NA	TRBD1	TRBV7-6	CASNPGQGATGELFF	TGTGCCAGCAACCCTGGACAGGGGGCAACCGGGGAGCTGTTTTTT
TRBJ1-5	NA	NA	TRBV11-2	CASSLLPGNQPQHF	TGTGCCAGCAGCTTATTACCCGGCAATCAGCCCCAGCATTTT
TRBJ1-1	NA	TRBD1	TRBV5-3	CARSLEREVTKPGQKNTEAFF	TGTGCCAGAAGCTTGGAGCGGGAAGTGACGAAACCGGGACAGAAGAACACTGAAGCTTTCTTT
TRBJ2-7	NA	TRBD2	TRBV7-9	CASRQAGGGSSYEQYF	TGTGCCAGCAGACAGGCGGGCGGGGGAAGCTCCTACGAGCAGTACTTC
TRBJ2-7	NA	NA	TRBV6-5	CASRASSTAYEQYF	TGTGCCAGCAGGGCCTCTTCAACCGCCTACGAGCAGTACTTC
TRBJ2-1	NA	NA	TRBV18	CASSPPRAGRSYNEQFF	TGTGCCAGCTCACCACCTCGGGCAGGGCGCTCCTACAATGAGCAGTTCTTC
TRBJ1-2	NA	TRBD1	TRBV19	CASSMPRGQGDGYTF	TGTGCCAGTAGTATGCCCCGGGGACAGGGAGATGGCTACACCTTC
TRBJ1-1	NA	NA	TRBV18	CASSPPGQHLGNTEAFF	TGTGCCAGCTCACCCCCGGGACAACACTTGGGGAACACTGAAGCTTTCTTT
TRBJ2-5	once	TRBD2	TRBV5-4	CASSLEARLAGAEQETQYF	TGTGCCAGCAGCTTGGAAGCAAGACTAGCGGGGGCCGAACAAGAGACCCAGTACTTC
TRBJ1-1	NA	NA	TRBV9	CASSKGHLNTEAFF	TGTGCCAGCAGCAAAGGACACCTGAACACTGAAGCTTTCTTT
TRBJ1-6	NA	TRBD1	TRBV4-1	CASSQQPGQGNSPLHF	TGCGCCAGCAGCCAGCAACCGGGACAGGGTAATTCACCCCTCCACTTT
TRBJ2-7	NA	NA	TRBV5-1	CASSSDGQTYEQYF	TGCGCCAGCAGCTCCGACGGACAGACCTACGAGCAGTACTTC
TRBJ2-1	NA	TRBD2	TRBV5-1	CASSLELAGGNEQFF	TGTGCCAGCAGCTTGGAGCTAGCGGGGGGCAATGAGCAGTTCTTC
TRBJ1-5	NA	NA	TRBV7-8	CASSLLVGSLRDQPQHF	TGTGCCAGCAGCTTACTGGTAGGATCCCTAAGGGATCAGCCCCAGCATTTT
TRBJ2-3	NA	NA	TRBV6-1	CVSSKLVPQYF	TGTGTCAGCAGTAAACTAGTTCCGCAGTATTTT